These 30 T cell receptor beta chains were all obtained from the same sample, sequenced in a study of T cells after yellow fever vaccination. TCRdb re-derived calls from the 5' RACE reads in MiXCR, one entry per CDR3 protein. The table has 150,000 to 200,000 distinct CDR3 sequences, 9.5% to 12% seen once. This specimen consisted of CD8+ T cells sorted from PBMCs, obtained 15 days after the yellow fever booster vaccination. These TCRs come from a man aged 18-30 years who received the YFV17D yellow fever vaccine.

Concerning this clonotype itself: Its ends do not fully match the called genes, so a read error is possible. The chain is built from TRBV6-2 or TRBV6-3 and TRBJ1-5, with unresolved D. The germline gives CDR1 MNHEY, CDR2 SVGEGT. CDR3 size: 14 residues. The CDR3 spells CASGYMLSNQPQHF. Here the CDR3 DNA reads TGTGCCAGCGGTTACATGTTAAGCAATCAGCCCCAGCATTTT.

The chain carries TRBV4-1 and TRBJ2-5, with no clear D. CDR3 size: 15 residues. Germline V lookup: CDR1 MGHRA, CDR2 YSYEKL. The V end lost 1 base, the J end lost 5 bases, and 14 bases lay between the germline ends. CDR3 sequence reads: CASSQASYGAETQYF. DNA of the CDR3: TGCGCCAGCAGCCAAGCTTCTTACGGAGCGGAGACCCAGTACTTC.

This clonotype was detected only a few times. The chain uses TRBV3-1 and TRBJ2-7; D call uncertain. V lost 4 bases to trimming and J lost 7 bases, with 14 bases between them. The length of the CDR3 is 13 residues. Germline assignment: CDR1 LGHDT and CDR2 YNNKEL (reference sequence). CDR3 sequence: CASSPSPFGEQYV. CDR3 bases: TGTGCCAGCAGCCCAAGTCCCTTTGGTGAGCAGTACGTC.

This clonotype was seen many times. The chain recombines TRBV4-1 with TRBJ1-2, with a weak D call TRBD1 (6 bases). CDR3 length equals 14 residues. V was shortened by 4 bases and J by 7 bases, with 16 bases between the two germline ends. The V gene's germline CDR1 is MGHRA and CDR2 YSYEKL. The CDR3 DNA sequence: TGCGCCAGCAGCCTATCCCCAGGGGACCGTGGCTACACCTTC. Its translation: CASSLSPGDRGYTF.

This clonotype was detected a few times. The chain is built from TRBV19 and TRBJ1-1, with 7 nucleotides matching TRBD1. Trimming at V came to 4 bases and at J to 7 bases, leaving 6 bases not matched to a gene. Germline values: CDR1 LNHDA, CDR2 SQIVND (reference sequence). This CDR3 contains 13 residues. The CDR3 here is CASSKGTVREAFF. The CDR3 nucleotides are TGTGCCAGTAGTAAAGGGACAGTACGTGAAGCTTTCTTT.

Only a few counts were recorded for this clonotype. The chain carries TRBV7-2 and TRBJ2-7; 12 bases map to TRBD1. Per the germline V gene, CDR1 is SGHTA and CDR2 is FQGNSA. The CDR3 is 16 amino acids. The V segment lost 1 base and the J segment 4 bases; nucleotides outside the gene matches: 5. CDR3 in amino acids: CASSLGRDRGQYEQYF. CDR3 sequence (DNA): TGTGCCAGCAGCTTAGGTAGGGACAGGGGGCAGTACGAGCAGTACTTC. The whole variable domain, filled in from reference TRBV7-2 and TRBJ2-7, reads GAGVSQSPSNKVTEKGKDVELRCDPISGHTALYWYRQSLGQGLEFLIYFQGNSAPDKSGLPSDRFSAERTGGSVSTLTIQRTQQEDSAVYLCASSLGRDRGQYEQYFGPGTRLTVT.

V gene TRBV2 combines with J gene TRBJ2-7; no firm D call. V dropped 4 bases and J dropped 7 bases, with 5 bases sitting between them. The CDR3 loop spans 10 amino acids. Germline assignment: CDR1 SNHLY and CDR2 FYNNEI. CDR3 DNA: TGTGCCAGCAGTGTTGGAGAGCAGTACTTC. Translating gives CASSVGEQYF.

This CDR3 reads CASSSSGQGKTQYF. The CDR3 DNA reads as TGTGCCAGCAGCTCCTCTGGACAGGGGAAGACCCAGTACTTC. V gene TRBV11-2 combines with J gene TRBJ2-5; TRBD1 aligns across 9 bases. The V gene end was trimmed by 4 bases and the J gene end by 6 bases; junction bases not matched to a gene: 6. This CDR3 region has 14 residues. Germline V CDR1 and CDR2: SGHAT, FQNNGV.

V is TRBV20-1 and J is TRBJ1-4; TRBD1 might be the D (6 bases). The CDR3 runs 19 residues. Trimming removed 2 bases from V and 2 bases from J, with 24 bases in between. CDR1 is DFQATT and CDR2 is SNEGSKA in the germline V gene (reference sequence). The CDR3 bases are TGCAGTGCTAGACCATCGGGCCCTTCATCAGGGGCGACTAATGAAAAACTGTTTTTT. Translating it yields CSARPSGPSSGATNEKLFF.

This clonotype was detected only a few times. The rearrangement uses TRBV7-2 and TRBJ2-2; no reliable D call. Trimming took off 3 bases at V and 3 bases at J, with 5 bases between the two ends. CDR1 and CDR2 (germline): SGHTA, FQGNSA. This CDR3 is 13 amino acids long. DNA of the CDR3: TGTGCCAGCAGCTTCGGGTACACCGGGGAGCTGTTTTTT. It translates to CASSFGYTGELFF.

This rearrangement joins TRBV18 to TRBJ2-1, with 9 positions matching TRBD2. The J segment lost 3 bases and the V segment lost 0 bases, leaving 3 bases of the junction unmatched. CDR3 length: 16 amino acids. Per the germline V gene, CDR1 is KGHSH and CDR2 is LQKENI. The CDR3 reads CASSPPARGGYNEQFF. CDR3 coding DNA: TGTGCCAGCTCACCACCGGCGCGGGGGGGCTACAATGAGCAGTTCTTC.

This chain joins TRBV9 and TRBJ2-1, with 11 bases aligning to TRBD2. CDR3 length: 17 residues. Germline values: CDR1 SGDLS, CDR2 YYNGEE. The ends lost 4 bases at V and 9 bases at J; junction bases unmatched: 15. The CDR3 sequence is CASSSPTSGAHRVEQFF. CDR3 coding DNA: TGTGCCAGCAGCTCCCCGACTAGCGGGGCCCATAGGGTTGAGCAGTTCTTC.

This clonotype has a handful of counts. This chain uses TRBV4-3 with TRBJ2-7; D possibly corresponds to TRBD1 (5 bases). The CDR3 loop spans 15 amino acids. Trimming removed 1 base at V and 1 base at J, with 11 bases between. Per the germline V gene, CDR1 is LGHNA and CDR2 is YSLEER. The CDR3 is CASSQVRDGSYEQYF. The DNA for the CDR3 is TGCGCCAGCAGCCAAGTCAGGGATGGGTCCTACGAGCAGTACTTC.

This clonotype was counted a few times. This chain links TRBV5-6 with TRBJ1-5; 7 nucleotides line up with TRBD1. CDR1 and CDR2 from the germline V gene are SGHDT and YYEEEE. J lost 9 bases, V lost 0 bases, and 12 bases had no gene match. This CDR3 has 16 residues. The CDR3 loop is CASSLGGGDPLRPQHF. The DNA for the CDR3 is TGTGCCAGCAGCTTGGGAGGGGGCGATCCCTTGCGGCCCCAGCATTTT.

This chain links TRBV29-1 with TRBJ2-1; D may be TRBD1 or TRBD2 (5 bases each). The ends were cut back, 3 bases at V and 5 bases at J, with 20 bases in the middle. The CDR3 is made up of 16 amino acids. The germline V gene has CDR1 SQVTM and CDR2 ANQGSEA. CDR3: CSVDHGVGAINNEQFF. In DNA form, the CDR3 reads TGCAGCGTTGACCACGGGGTCGGGGCGATTAACAATGAGCAGTTCTTC.

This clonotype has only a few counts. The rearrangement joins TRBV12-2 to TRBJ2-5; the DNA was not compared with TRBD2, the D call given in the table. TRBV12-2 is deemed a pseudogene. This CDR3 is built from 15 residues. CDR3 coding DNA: TGTGCAAGTCGATCGACTAGCGGGTTACAAGAGACCCAGTACTTC. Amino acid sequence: CASRSTSGLQETQYF.

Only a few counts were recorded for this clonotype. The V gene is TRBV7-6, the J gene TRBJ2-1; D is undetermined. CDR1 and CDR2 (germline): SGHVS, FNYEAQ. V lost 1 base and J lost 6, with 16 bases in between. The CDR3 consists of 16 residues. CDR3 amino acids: CASSLGGSAPLNEQFF. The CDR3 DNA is TGTGCCAGCAGCTTAGGAGGTTCGGCCCCACTCAATGAGCAGTTCTTC.

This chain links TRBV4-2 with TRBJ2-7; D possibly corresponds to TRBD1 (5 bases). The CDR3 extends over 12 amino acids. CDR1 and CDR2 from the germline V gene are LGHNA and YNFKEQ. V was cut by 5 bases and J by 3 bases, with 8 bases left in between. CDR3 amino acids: CASSTQDYEQYF. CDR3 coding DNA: TGTGCCAGCAGCACACAGGACTACGAGCAGTACTTC.

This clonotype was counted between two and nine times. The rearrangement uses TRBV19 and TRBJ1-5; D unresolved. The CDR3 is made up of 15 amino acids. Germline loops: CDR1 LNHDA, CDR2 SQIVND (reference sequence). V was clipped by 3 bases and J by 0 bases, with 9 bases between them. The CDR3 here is CASSIRWDSNQPQHF. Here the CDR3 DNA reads TGTGCCAGTAGTATTAGGTGGGATAGCAATCAGCCCCAGCATTTT.

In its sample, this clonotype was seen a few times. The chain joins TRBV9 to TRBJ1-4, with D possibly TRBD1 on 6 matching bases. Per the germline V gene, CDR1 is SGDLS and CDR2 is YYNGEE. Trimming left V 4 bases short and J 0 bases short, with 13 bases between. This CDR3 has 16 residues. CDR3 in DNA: TGTGCCAGCAGCATTCGACAGGACCCAACTAATGAAAAACTGTTTTTT. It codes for CASSIRQDPTNEKLFF.

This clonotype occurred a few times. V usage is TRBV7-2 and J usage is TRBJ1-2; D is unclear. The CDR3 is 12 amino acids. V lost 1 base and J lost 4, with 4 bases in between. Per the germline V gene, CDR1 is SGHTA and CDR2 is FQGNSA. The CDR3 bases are TGTGCCAGCAGCTTAGGTGTCTATGGCTACACCTTC. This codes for CASSLGVYGYTF.

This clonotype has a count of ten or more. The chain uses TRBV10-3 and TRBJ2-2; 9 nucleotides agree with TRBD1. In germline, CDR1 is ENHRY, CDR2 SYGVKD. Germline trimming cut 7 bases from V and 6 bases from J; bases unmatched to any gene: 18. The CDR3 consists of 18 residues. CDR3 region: CAINPGQGQSSIAGELFF. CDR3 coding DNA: TGTGCCATCAACCCCGGACAGGGGCAATCGAGTATAGCCGGGGAGCTGTTTTTT.

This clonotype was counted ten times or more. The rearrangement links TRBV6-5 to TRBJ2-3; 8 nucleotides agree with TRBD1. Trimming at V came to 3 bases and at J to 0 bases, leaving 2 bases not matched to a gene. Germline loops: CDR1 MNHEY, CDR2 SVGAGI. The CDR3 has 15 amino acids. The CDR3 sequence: CASSYGDRSTDTQYF. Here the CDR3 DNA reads TGTGCCAGCAGTTATGGGGACAGGAGCACAGATACGCAGTATTTT.

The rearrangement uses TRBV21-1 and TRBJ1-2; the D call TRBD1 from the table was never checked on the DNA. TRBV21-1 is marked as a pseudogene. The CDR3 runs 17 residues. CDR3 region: CASSKRPCIRGDYGYTF. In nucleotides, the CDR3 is TGTGCCAGCAGCAAACGACCTTGTATCAGGGGCGACTATGGCTACACCTTC.

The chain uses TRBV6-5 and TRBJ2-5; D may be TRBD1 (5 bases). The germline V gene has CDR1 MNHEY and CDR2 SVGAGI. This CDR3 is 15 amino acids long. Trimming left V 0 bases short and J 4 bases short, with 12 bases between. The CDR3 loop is CASSYSVGPIETQYF. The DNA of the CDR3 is TGTGCCAGCAGTTACTCGGTGGGGCCAATAGAGACCCAGTACTTC.

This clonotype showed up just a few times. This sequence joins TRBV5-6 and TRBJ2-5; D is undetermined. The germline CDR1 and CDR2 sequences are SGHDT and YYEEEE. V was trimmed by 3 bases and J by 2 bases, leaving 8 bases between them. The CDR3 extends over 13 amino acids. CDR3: CASSSRRQETQYF. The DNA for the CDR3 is TGTGCCAGCAGCTCGCGGAGACAAGAGACCCAGTACTTC.

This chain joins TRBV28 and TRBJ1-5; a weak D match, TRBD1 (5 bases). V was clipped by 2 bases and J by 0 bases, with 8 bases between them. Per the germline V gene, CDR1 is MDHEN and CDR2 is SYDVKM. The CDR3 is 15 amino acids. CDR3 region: CASSLRDGSNQPQHF. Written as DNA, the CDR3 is TGTGCCAGCAGTTTAAGGGACGGTAGCAATCAGCCCCAGCATTTT.

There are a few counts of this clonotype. The CDR3, as DNA: TGTGCCAGCAGTTACCTCCGGGGAAGAGAGACCCAGTACTTC. Protein: CASSYLRGRETQYF. V usage is TRBV6-5 and J usage is TRBJ2-5; possibly TRBD2 for D (5 bases). V was clipped by 2 bases and J by 4 bases, with 11 bases between them. In germline, CDR1 is MNHEY, CDR2 SVGAGI. The CDR3 extends over 14 amino acids.

The CDR3 DNA follows: TGTGCCACCAGTGATTCTTACAGAAACTATGGCTACACCTTC. It encodes CATSDSYRNYGYTF. This chain connects TRBV24-1 to TRBJ1-2; D unresolved. Germline-derived CDR1 and CDR2 are KGHDR and SFDVKD. The length of the CDR3 is 14 residues. Trimming removed 2 bases at V and 2 bases at J, with 8 bases between.

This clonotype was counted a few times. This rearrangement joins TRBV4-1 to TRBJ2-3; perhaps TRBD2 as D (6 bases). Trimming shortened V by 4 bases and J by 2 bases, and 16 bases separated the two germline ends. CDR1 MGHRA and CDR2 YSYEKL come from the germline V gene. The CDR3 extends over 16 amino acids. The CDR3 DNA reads TGCGCCAGCAGCCCCTGGGGTGCGGGGCCCACAGATACGCAGTATTTT. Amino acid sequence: CASSPWGAGPTDTQYF.